Below are 21 T cell receptor beta chains sequenced from a single sample in a study of cytomegalovirus exposure and HLA in healthy donors. The study ran its PCR with 60 Vbeta and 13 Jbeta primers. The table came from immunoSEQ multiplex PCR; TCRdb's copy has only in-frame clones and leaves some out. The table shows some 180,000 clones, with roughly 80% occurring only once. Material: PBMCs. The receptors come from a man aged 40-49 years in good health and CMV-seronegative.

A few counts support this clone. This sequence joins TRBV7-2 and TRBJ1-2, with no clear D. Per germline, CDR1 SGHTA and CDR2 FQGNSA. The V and J ends lost 3 bases and 2 bases respectively, with 7 bases between them. This CDR3 has 13 amino acids. The CDR3 protein is CASSFLQNYGYTF. In DNA, the CDR3 is TGTGCCAGCAGCTTTTTACAAAACTATGGCTACACCTTC. Complete variable domain (other parts from reference TRBV7-2 and TRBJ1-2): GAGVSQSPSNKVTEKGKDVELRCDPISGHTALYWYRQSLGQGLEFLIYFQGNSAPDKSGLPSDRFSAERTGGSVSTLTIQRTQQEDSAVYLCASSFLQNYGYTFGSGTRLTVV.

There are a few counts of this clone. This chain uses TRBV12-5 with TRBJ2-5, with D possibly matching TRBD1 (6 bases). This CDR3 has 13 amino acids. Looked up from germline, CDR1 is LGHNT and CDR2 is FRNRAP. With 1 base removed from V and 5 bases from J, the gap between germline ends came to 8 bases. CDR3 sequence reads: CASGLAQGETQYF. CDR3 nucleotides: TGTGCTAGTGGTTTGGCGCAGGGGGAGACCCAGTACTTC.

The chain recombines TRBV5-4 with TRBJ2-7; TRBD1 agrees at 7 bases. Unmatched junction bases numbered 3, after V lost 4 bases and J lost 5 bases. CDR1 is SGHNT, CDR2 YYREEE, per germline (reference sequence). The length of the CDR3 is 12 residues. CDR3 in DNA: TGTGCCAGCAGCCTACAGGGGAACGAGCAGTACTTC. Amino acid sequence: CASSLQGNEQYF.

The chain has TRBV9 and TRBJ2-5, with D perhaps matching TRBD2 (6 bases). The V end was cut by 3 bases, the J end by 4 bases, with 13 bases between. Germline-derived CDR1 and CDR2 are SGDLS and YYNGEE. CDR3 length: 14 residues. The CDR3 nucleotides are TGTGCCAGCAGCGAGGAGGGTTCCGTAGAGACCCAGTACTTC. Amino acids: CASSEEGSVETQYF.

The chain has TRBV19 and TRBJ2-1; D is unclear. CDR1 LNHDA and CDR2 SQIVND come from the germline V gene (reference sequence). V was pared by 3 bases and J by 8 bases, with 8 bases between. There are 12 residues in the CDR3. CDR3 amino acids: CASSIGDYEQFF. The CDR3 region has the DNA TGTGCCAGTAGTATCGGCGACTATGAGCAGTTCTTC.

The chain combines TRBV28 with TRBJ2-7; tentatively, D is TRBD2 (6 bases). From germline, CDR1 is MDHEN and CDR2 SYDVKM. There are 15 residues in the CDR3. Trimming shortened V by 6 bases and J by 4 bases, and 19 bases separated the two germline ends. CDR3 amino acids: CASRELGSAGYEQYF. The DNA of the CDR3 is TGTGCCAGCAGGGAACTCGGGAGTGCGGGATACGAGCAGTACTTC.

V gene TRBV5-1 combines with J gene TRBJ2-3, with 9 positions matching TRBD2. The CDR3 totals 15 residues. Germline V gene data show CDR1 as SGHRS and CDR2 as YFSETQ. The ends lost 1 base at V and 1 base at J; junction bases unmatched: 1. Here the CDR3 reads CASSLIAGGTDTQYF. The CDR3 nucleotides read TGCGCCAGCAGCTTGATAGCGGGGGGCACAGATACGCAGTATTTT.

The chain uses TRBV15 and TRBJ2-1, with 8 bases identical to TRBD1. The length of the CDR3 is 14 residues. V lost 5 bases and J lost 8; bases outside the gene matches: 8. The V gene's germline CDR1 is LNHNV and CDR2 YYDKDF (reference sequence). CDR3 coding DNA: TGTGCCACCAGCGTAAGGACAGGGAGCGATGAGCAGTTCTTC. Protein: CATSVRTGSDEQFF.

The chain carries TRBV7-3 and TRBJ2-2; no clear D. Trimming shortened V by 5 bases and J by 5 bases, and 6 bases separated the two germline ends. The CDR3 totals 12 residues. Germline CDR1 is SGHTA and CDR2 is FQGTGA. The CDR3 DNA reads TGTGCCAGCAGCCCCCTAACCGGGGAGCTGTTTTTT. Translating it yields CASSPLTGELFF.

The chain joins TRBV5-4 to TRBJ2-3; tentatively, D is TRBD2 (6 bases). There are 16 residues in the CDR3. Germline V gene sequence: CDR1 SGHNT, CDR2 YYREEE (reference sequence). V gave up 0 bases and J gave up 0 bases, with 11 bases separating them. The CDR3 coding sequence is TGTGCCAGCAGCTTGGTGGGGGGTTCTAGCACAGATACGCAGTATTTT. Its protein product is CASSLVGGSSTDTQYF.

The CDR3 is CASSPTLSGGFRETQYF. CDR3 nucleotide sequence: TGCGCCAGCAGCCCGACCCTATCCGGGGGATTTAGAGAGACCCAGTACTTC. The gene calls are TRBV5-1 and TRBJ2-5; possibly TRBD2 for D (6 bases). Germline-derived CDR1 and CDR2 are SGHRS and YFSETQ. CDR3 length equals 17 residues. With 4 bases removed from V and 4 bases from J, the gap between germline ends came to 23 bases.

The chain couples TRBV11-3 to TRBJ1-1; no clear D. The CDR3 has 14 amino acids. V shed 4 bases and J shed 6 bases, with 15 bases lying between them. CDR1 and CDR2 (germline): SGHNT, YENEEA. CDR3 sequence reads: CASSSGPRGAEAFF. CDR3 coding DNA: TGTGCCAGCAGCTCCGGGCCCCGCGGGGCTGAAGCTTTCTTT.

Comments on this clone: The junction does not match germline at one end; this may be a read error. This chain uses TRBV7-9 with TRBJ2-6; 9 bases match TRBD1. Looked up from germline, CDR1 is SEHNR and CDR2 is FQNEAQ (reference sequence). The CDR3 runs to 18 residues. CDR3 sequence: CSSSPTGGSSSGANVLTF. The CDR3 nucleotides read TGTTCCAGCAGTCCTACAGGGGGCTCTTCCTCTGGGGCCAACGTCCTGACTTTC. Drawing the rest from reference TRBV7-9 and TRBJ2-6, the complete variable domain is DTGVSQNPRHKITKRGQNVTFRCDPISEHNRLYWYRQTLGQGPEFLTYFQNEAQLEKSRLLSDRFSAERPKGSFSTLEIQRTEQGDSAMYLCSSSPTGGSSSGANVLTFGAGSRLTVL.

The chain is built from TRBV5-4 and TRBJ2-5; 7 bases map to TRBD2. The J segment lost 5 bases and the V segment lost 4 bases, leaving 11 bases of the junction unmatched. CDR1 SGHNT and CDR2 YYREEE come from the germline V gene (reference sequence). The length of the CDR3 is 15 residues. The CDR3: CASSQPGGPGETQYF. As DNA, the CDR3 is TGTGCCAGCAGCCAACCGGGGGGACCGGGGGAGACCCAGTACTTC.

The V and J genes are TRBV11-3 and TRBJ2-1, with 7 bases identical to TRBD2. V lost 5 bases, J lost 2 bases, and 6 bases stayed unmatched. The germline CDR1 and CDR2 sequences are SGHNT and YENEEA. The CDR3 is 15 amino acids. CDR3: CASSVRLAPYNEQFF. CDR3 nucleotides: TGTGCCAGCAGCGTCCGACTAGCCCCCTACAATGAGCAGTTCTTC.

This clone was recorded once. The genes are TRBV15 and TRBJ2-5; D perhaps matches TRBD2 (6 bases). The V gene's germline CDR1 is LNHNV and CDR2 YYDKDF (reference sequence). The CDR3 length is 14 residues. V lost 2 bases and J 0 bases, leaving 7 bases between the germline ends. The CDR3 DNA follows: TGTGCCACCAGCAGACGGACTAACCAAGAGACCCAGTACTTC. Its translation: CATSRRTNQETQYF.

Comment on this clone: The junction shows a germline mismatch at one end, possibly a read error. The CDR3 sequence: CASSPQSEGSEQYF. DNA of the CDR3: TGTGCCAGCTCCCCACAAAGTGAAGGGAGCGAGCAGTACTTC. The chain links TRBV18 to TRBJ2-7; TRBD2 is a possible D gene (5 bases). The CDR3 has 14 residues. The germline V gene has CDR1 KGHSH and CDR2 LQKENI.

The V call is TRBV21-1, the J call TRBJ2-7; the D segment call TRBD1 is taken from the table without a DNA check. TRBV21-1 is tagged as a pseudogene. CDR3 length equals 13 residues. CDR3 bases: TGTGCCAGCAGCAAAGAACCGGGACATGAGGAGTACTTC. Translating gives CASSKEPGHEEYF.

This clone occurred a few times. The V and J genes are TRBV30 and TRBJ1-3; 7 bases are shared with TRBD1. The junction had 5 bases not matched to a gene; V was cut back by 5 bases and J by 4 bases. Germline V gives CDR1 GTSNPN, CDR2 SVGIG (reference sequence). The CDR3 has 13 residues. CDR3 protein: CAWGQDIGNTIYF. CDR3 nucleotide sequence: TGTGCCTGGGGACAGGATATCGGAAACACCATATATTTT.

The CDR3 nucleotides are TGTGCCAGCAGCTTTAGACAGGGTGGGTCAAATGAGCAGTTCTTC. Translated: CASSFRQGGSNEQFF. J is TRBJ2-1 and V is TRBV7-3, with 7 bases lining up with TRBD1. J lost 7 bases, V lost 3 bases, and 9 bases had no gene match. Per the germline V gene, CDR1 is SGHTA and CDR2 is FQGTGA. CDR3 length equals 15 residues.

This clone was picked up one time. The chain couples TRBV6-5 to TRBJ1-1, with 9 bases fitting TRBD1. The germline V gene has CDR1 MNHEY and CDR2 SVGAGI. The J segment lost 3 bases and the V segment lost 5 bases, leaving 7 bases of the junction unmatched. This CDR3 is built from 15 residues. The CDR3 spells CASSPGQGWDTEAFF. CDR3 sequence (DNA): TGTGCCAGCAGTCCGGGACAGGGCTGGGACACTGAAGCTTTCTTT.